This entry lists 27 T cell receptor beta chains sequenced from one sample in a study of T cell changes during pregnancy in multiple sclerosis. TCRdb's table, derived via immunoSEQ multiplex PCR, lists solely in-frame clones and lacks some. The sample has tens of thousands of clones; about 92% are singletons. Sequenced here: peripheral blood, sampled in the first trimester of pregnancy. These receptors were obtained from a female donor with multiple sclerosis, enrolled in a pregnancy study.

This clone was recorded a few times. The chain links TRBV28 to TRBJ1-2, with D tentatively TRBD1 (6 bases). Per the germline V gene, CDR1 is MDHEN and CDR2 is SYDVKM. Trimming removed 6 bases at V and 4 bases at J, with 21 bases between. The length of the CDR3 is 16 residues. The CDR3 nucleotides read TGTGCCAGCAGCCACCGAGGACAGAGGGGGACCTATGGCTACACCTTC. Amino acid sequence: CASSHRGQRGTYGYTF.

The V and J genes are TRBV11-2 and TRBJ1-2, with D possibly being TRBD1 (6 bases). Between the trimmed V and J ends, which lost 3 bases and 3 bases, there was a span of 8 bases. This CDR3 has 13 residues. Germline lookup yields CDR1 SGHAT and CDR2 FQNNGV. The CDR3 sequence: CASSFRTDYGYTF. The CDR3 region has the DNA TGTGCCAGCAGCTTCCGGACAGACTATGGCTACACCTTC.

V gene TRBV5-1 combines with J gene TRBJ2-7; unclear D gene. The V and J ends lost 0 bases and 3 bases respectively, with 10 bases between them. The CDR3 extends over 14 amino acids. The germline V gene has CDR1 SGHRS and CDR2 YFSETQ. CDR3 nucleotide sequence: TGCGCCAGCAGCTTGGAAGTGACTTACTACGAGCAGTACTTC. As protein: CASSLEVTYYEQYF.

The chain recombines TRBV9 with TRBJ2-1; D not resolved. The CDR3 has 15 amino acids. The germline CDR1 and CDR2 sequences are SGDLS and YYNGEE. The ends were cut back, 5 bases at V and 0 bases at J, with 12 bases in the middle. CDR3 DNA: TGTGCCAGCAGTGCACTCCATAGCTCCTACAATGAGCAGTTCTTC. It is translated as CASSALHSSYNEQFF.

The chain is built from TRBV6-1 and TRBJ2-7, with a possible D match to TRBD1 (5 bases). V dropped 2 bases and J dropped 2 bases, with 13 bases sitting between them. This CDR3 is built from 15 residues. The germline CDR1 and CDR2 sequences are MNHNS and SASEGT. CDR3 nucleotides: TGTGCCAGCAGTGAATTCTGGGTAGGGGCCTACGAGCAGTACTTC. Amino acids: CASSEFWVGAYEQYF.

The V and J genes are TRBV5-6 and TRBJ1-5, with a weak D call TRBD1 (5 bases). Trimming took 0 bases from V and 3 from J, leaving 10 bases between them. Germline loops: CDR1 SGHDT, CDR2 YYEEEE. This CDR3 is built from 15 residues. The CDR3 nucleotides are TGTGCCAGCAGCTTGGTCAGGGATTCCAATCAGCCCCAGCATTTT. Amino acids: CASSLVRDSNQPQHF.

This clone came up once. This sequence joins TRBV30 and TRBJ1-2; a weak D match, TRBD1 (6 bases). CDR1 and CDR2 from the germline V gene are GTSNPN and SVGIG (reference sequence). V was cut by 5 bases and J by 5 bases, with 18 bases left in between. The CDR3 covers 14 residues. CDR3 DNA: TGTGCCTGGGAAAGAGGACAGATTCAATATGGCTACACCTTC. Amino acids: CAWERGQIQYGYTF.

Turning to this clone: Possible read error: a much larger clone is one base away. Other DNA sequences of this sample code for an identical CDR3. J is TRBJ2-7 and V is TRBV6-5; tentative D call: TRBD2 (6 bases). The CDR3 spans 15 residues. Germline V CDR1 and CDR2: MNHEY, SVGAGI. Here the CDR3 reads CASSYSQGGFDEQYF. As DNA, the CDR3 is TGTGCTAGCAGTTACTCCCAGGGAGGATTTGACGAGCAGTACTTC.

This chain links TRBV5-1 with TRBJ2-7, with unresolved D. This CDR3 contains 12 residues. Per the germline V gene, CDR1 is SGHRS and CDR2 is YFSETQ. Between the trimmed V and J ends, which lost 5 bases and 0 bases, there was a span of 6 bases. CDR3 DNA sequence: TGCGCCAGCAGATCGCGCTCCTACGAGCAGTACTTC. It yields the protein CASRSRSYEQYF.

The J gene is TRBJ2-3, the V gene TRBV9, with TRBD2 matching 8 bases. V was clipped by 3 bases and J by 5 bases; unmatched bases: 5. The CDR3 contains 14 residues. The germline gives CDR1 SGDLS, CDR2 YYNGEE. Written as DNA, the CDR3 is TGTGCCAGCAGCGCACGGGAGGGGAGAGATACGCAGTATTTT. This translates into CASSAREGRDTQYF.

This clone has a single count. V is TRBV4-1 and J is TRBJ2-1; 10 bases are shared with TRBD2. This CDR3 region has 15 residues. Looked up from germline, CDR1 is MGHRA and CDR2 is YSYEKL. The V gene end was trimmed by 4 bases and the J gene end by 5 bases; junction bases not matched to a gene: 5. CDR3 loop: CASSPLAGVHNEQFF. The CDR3 DNA reads as TGCGCCAGCAGCCCCCTAGCGGGAGTTCACAATGAGCAGTTCTTC.

This clone has only a few counts. The rearrangement joins TRBV15 to TRBJ1-1; D is perhaps TRBD1 (5 bases). The CDR3 has 14 residues. Trimming left V 4 bases short and J 0 bases short, with 9 bases between. Germline loops: CDR1 LNHNV, CDR2 YYDKDF (reference sequence). The CDR3 spells CATSTGHVNTEAFF. As DNA, the CDR3 is TGTGCCACCAGCACCGGACACGTGAACACTGAAGCTTTCTTT.

The V call is TRBV18, the J call TRBJ1-5; TRBD1 matches 7 bases. Germline V CDR1 and CDR2: KGHSH, LQKENI. J was trimmed by 4 bases and V by 3 bases; bases with no gene match: 6. The CDR3 has 15 amino acids. CDR3 residues: CASSPPGTENQPQHF. CDR3 sequence (DNA): TGTGCCAGCTCACCCCCTGGGACAGAGAATCAGCCCCAGCATTTT.

The gene calls are TRBV7-9 and TRBJ1-1; the D is unclear. This CDR3 is built from 13 residues. V was pared by 3 bases and J by 1 base, with 6 bases between. Per the germline V gene, CDR1 is SEHNR and CDR2 is FQNEAQ (reference sequence). This chain's CDR3 is CASSFLANTEAFF. The CDR3 DNA reads as TGTGCCAGCAGCTTCCTAGCGAACACTGAAGCTTTCTTT.

The chain uses TRBV7-9 and TRBJ2-1; tentative D call: TRBD2 (5 bases). Germline V gene data show CDR1 as SEHNR and CDR2 as FQNEAQ (reference sequence). Trimming left V 5 bases short and J 2 bases short, with 13 bases between. This CDR3 spans 15 amino acids. CDR3 loop: CASSQVRAAYNEQFF. The CDR3 nucleotides are TGTGCCAGCAGCCAAGTGAGGGCAGCCTACAATGAGCAGTTCTTC.

This chain uses TRBV5-1 with TRBJ2-1; 10 bases line up with TRBD2. This CDR3 has 19 amino acids. V lost 4 bases to trimming and J lost 8 bases; unmatched junction nucleotides: 21. Germline CDR1 and CDR2: SGHRS and YFSETQ. The CDR3 reads CASSPGGSSGSLGGDEQFF. The DNA for the CDR3 is TGCGCCAGCAGCCCTGGGGGGTCTAGCGGGAGTCTAGGGGGGGATGAGCAGTTCTTC.

This chain uses TRBV7-6 with TRBJ1-5; TRBD1 aligns across 9 bases. V was clipped by 4 bases and J by 5 bases; unmatched bases: 3. The length of the CDR3 is 14 residues. The V gene's germline CDR1 is SGHVS and CDR2 FNYEAQ. CDR3 nucleotide sequence: TGTGCCAGCAGCTCTACAGGGGGCCATCAGCCCCAGCATTTT. Its translation: CASSSTGGHQPQHF.

The chain carries TRBV4-1 and TRBJ2-7, with TRBD1 matching over 7 bases. The V segment lost 3 bases and the J segment 2 bases; nucleotides outside the gene matches: 4. The CDR3 has 14 residues. From germline, CDR1 is MGHRA and CDR2 YSYEKL. The CDR3 nucleotides read TGCGCCAGCAGCCACCGGACAGGAGCCTACGAGCAGTACTTC. It encodes CASSHRTGAYEQYF.

This chain uses TRBV10-3 with TRBJ2-7; 8 bases are a match to TRBD2. The CDR3 contains 19 residues. Germline V gene data show CDR1 as ENHRY and CDR2 as SYGVKD. V gave up 8 bases and J gave up 7 bases; unmatched junction bases: 28. CDR3 coding DNA: TGTGCCATCGCTATTGGGACTAGTTCGACAGAGCTCCGACCGCCGGAGCAGTACTTC. As protein: CAIAIGTSSTELRPPEQYF.

This clone showed up just once. V usage is TRBV27 and J usage is TRBJ2-1; tentatively, D is TRBD1 (5 bases). The CDR3 extends over 13 amino acids. Germline loops: CDR1 MNHEY, CDR2 SMNVEV (reference sequence). Trimming removed 6 bases from V and 6 bases from J, with 12 bases in between. CDR3 sequence reads: CASSPTAVNEQFF. Written as DNA, the CDR3 is TGTGCCAGCAGCCCGACAGCTGTCAATGAGCAGTTCTTC.

This chain uses TRBV6-1 with TRBJ2-3; D is possibly TRBD1 (5 bases). The V gene lost 0 bases and the J gene lost 3 bases, with 10 bases spanning the gap. Germline V gene data show CDR1 as MNHNS and CDR2 as SASEGT. The CDR3 runs to 15 residues. CDR3 nucleotides: TGTGCCAGCAGTGAAGCGCTTCAGGGTACAGATACGCAGTATTTT. It encodes CASSEALQGTDTQYF.

The J gene is TRBJ1-2, the V gene TRBV30, with D maybe TRBD1 (5 bases). The CDR3 spans 13 residues. Germline values: CDR1 GTSNPN, CDR2 SVGIG (reference sequence). Between the trimmed V and J ends, which lost 4 bases and 2 bases, there was a span of 11 bases. CDR3 coding DNA: TGTGCCTGGAATGACAGAGGAAACTATGGCTACACCTTC. This translates into CAWNDRGNYGYTF.

The chain recombines TRBV11-2 with TRBJ2-7, with a weak D call TRBD2 (5 bases). Trimming pared 6 bases from V and 6 bases from J, leaving 15 bases between. CDR1 and CDR2 from the germline V gene are SGHAT and FQNNGV. This CDR3 comprises 13 residues. The CDR3 DNA reads as TGTGCCAGCAGTTTAACCACCGGAGGCGAGCAGTACTTC. It is translated as CASSLTTGGEQYF.

The rearrangement uses TRBV9 and TRBJ2-1; possible D gene TRBD1, 6 bases. The ends were cut back, 0 bases at V and 4 bases at J, with 11 bases in the middle. This CDR3 contains 15 residues. Germline V gives CDR1 SGDLS, CDR2 YYNGEE. Here the CDR3 reads CASSVGTADYNEQFF. The CDR3 nucleotides read TGTGCCAGCAGCGTAGGGACAGCGGATTACAATGAGCAGTTCTTC.

This chain links TRBV15 with TRBJ2-1, with 8 bases lining up with TRBD1. The CDR3 covers 15 residues. Trimming cost V 2 bases and J 6 bases; bases outside gene matches: 6. CDR1 and CDR2 (germline): LNHNV, YYDKDF (reference sequence). CDR3 bases: TGTGCCACCAGCAGACCCTGGACAGGGCGCAATGAGCAGTTCTTC. The encoded protein is CATSRPWTGRNEQFF.

This chain uses TRBV5-6 with TRBJ2-3, with TRBD1 identical over 11 bases. The CDR3 is made up of 15 amino acids. The germline gives CDR1 SGHDT, CDR2 YYEEEE. Losses at the gene ends were 6 bases for V and 6 bases for J; bases not matched to a gene: 9. CDR3 sequence reads: CASNFGQGATDTQYF. The DNA of the CDR3 is TGTGCCAGCAACTTTGGACAGGGGGCGACGGATACGCAGTATTTT.

The DNA for the CDR3 is TGTGCCATCGGAGGGAAAGGGCTAAACACTGAAGCTTTCTTT. Translated: CAIGGKGLNTEAFF. This chain connects TRBV10-3 to TRBJ1-1, with no clear D. The CDR3 loop spans 14 amino acids. Trimming removed 8 bases from V and 2 bases from J, with 15 bases in between. Germline V gene data show CDR1 as ENHRY and CDR2 as SYGVKD.